The 16 T cell receptor beta chains below all came from one sample that was sequenced in a study of shared clonotypes between healthy human individuals. The protocol was immunoSEQ multiplex PCR, while the TCRdb copy is restricted to in-frame clones and leaves out a portion. The profile covers over a million clones, with around 98% appearing a single time and around 0.45% taken by the ten largest. Material for sequencing was naive CD4+ T cells sorted from blood. The subset is: CD45RA+ positively selected. The receptors originated from a man aged 25-45 years in good health.

This rearrangement joins TRBV6-5 to TRBJ2-7, with D perhaps assigned TRBD1 or TRBD2 (5 bases each). Germline loops: CDR1 MNHEY, CDR2 SVGAGI. Trimming removed 1 base at V and 0 bases at J, with 7 bases between. This CDR3 spans 14 amino acids. Written as DNA, the CDR3 is TGTGCCAGCAGTTACTTGGGGGACTCCTACGAGCAGTACTTC. It codes for CASSYLGDSYEQYF.

The chain uses TRBV9 and TRBJ1-4; a weak D match, TRBD1 (5 bases). The CDR3 is 16 residues long. The V gene's germline CDR1 is SGDLS and CDR2 YYNGEE. V gave up 4 bases and J gave up 2 bases, with 15 bases separating them. CDR3 protein: CASSTPVGGTNEKLFF. The CDR3 DNA is TGTGCCAGCAGCACCCCTGTGGGGGGGACTAATGAAAAACTGTTTTTT.

The rearrangement joins TRBV10-3 to TRBJ2-7; TRBD2 matches at 8 bases. CDR1 and CDR2 from the germline V gene are ENHRY and SYGVKD. J lost 5 bases, V lost 6 bases, and 3 bases had no gene match. CDR3 size: 12 residues. CDR3 in amino acids: CAIRSGSDEQYF. In DNA form, the CDR3 reads TGTGCCATCAGAAGCGGGAGTGACGAGCAGTACTTC.

The rearrangement links TRBV5-1 to TRBJ2-2, with 11 bases that match TRBD1. Germline V gene data show CDR1 as SGHRS and CDR2 as YFSETQ. V shed 5 bases and J 0 bases; nucleotides not matched to a gene: 6. This CDR3 is built from 17 residues. CDR3 region: CASSTRDRGTNTGELFF. CDR3 nucleotides: TGCGCCAGCAGTACCCGGGACAGGGGGACGAACACCGGGGAGCTGTTTTTT.

The chain carries TRBV21-1 and TRBJ2-7. TRBV21-1 is termed a pseudogene. The CDR3 sequence is 14 residues long. DNA for the CDR3: TGTGCCAGCAGCAGGGGTAGCTTAAGCTACGAGCAGTACTTC. Translating gives CASSRGSLSYEQYF.

Remarks on this clone: The same CDR3 is also encoded by other DNA sequences in this sample. The chain links TRBV5-1 to TRBJ1-5; TRBD1 matches at 8 bases. Germline V lookup: CDR1 SGHRS, CDR2 YFSETQ. V dropped 0 bases and J dropped 2; count of bases not matched to a gene: 4. There are 16 residues in the CDR3. This chain's CDR3 is CASSLGTGGGNQPQHF. The CDR3 DNA sequence: TGCGCCAGCAGCTTGGGTACAGGGGGGGGCAATCAGCCCCAGCATTTT.

The chain employs TRBV18 and TRBJ2-2; D might be TRBD1 or TRBD2, each matching 5 bases. With 2 bases removed from V and 3 bases from J, the gap between germline ends came to 10 bases. This CDR3 spans 15 amino acids. Per the germline V gene, CDR1 is KGHSH and CDR2 is LQKENI. The CDR3 sequence: CASSPMRGYTGELFF. The CDR3 nucleotides read TGTGCCAGCTCACCAATGAGGGGATACACCGGGGAGCTGTTTTTT.

This chain connects TRBV19 to TRBJ2-3; no clear D. This CDR3 comprises 16 residues. Per germline, CDR1 LNHDA and CDR2 SQIVND (reference sequence). Between the trimmed V and J ends, which lost 6 bases and 6 bases, there was a span of 22 bases. The CDR3 loop reads CASSQMKIVATDTQYF. The CDR3 DNA reads as TGTGCCAGTAGCCAAATGAAGATAGTCGCTACGGATACGCAGTATTTT.

The rearrangement joins TRBV19 to TRBJ1-5, with 7 bases fitting TRBD1. CDR1 is LNHDA, CDR2 SQIVND, per germline (reference sequence). CDR3 length: 15 amino acids. The junction had 7 bases not matched to a gene; V was cut back by 1 base and J by 7 bases. CDR3 in amino acids: CASSIAGGGGQPQHF. CDR3 coding DNA: TGTGCCAGTAGTATAGCAGGGGGGGGCGGCCAGCCCCAGCATTTT. The full variable domain, completed using reference TRBV19 and TRBJ1-5, is DGGITQSPKYLFRKEGQNVTLSCEQNLNHDAMYWYRQDPGQGLRLIYYSQIVNDFQKGDIAEGYSVSREKKESFPLTVTSAQKNPTAFYLCASSIAGGGGQPQHFGDGTRLSIL.

The rearrangement joins TRBV15 to TRBJ2-1; 12 positions agree with TRBD2. The length of the CDR3 is 16 residues. The J segment lost 3 bases and the V segment lost 5 bases, leaving 5 bases of the junction unmatched. CDR1 and CDR2 from the germline V gene are LNHNV and YYDKDF (reference sequence). CDR3 residues: CATSDGLAGYYNEQFF. For the CDR3, the DNA is TGTGCCACCAGCGACGGACTAGCGGGGTACTACAATGAGCAGTTCTTC.

For this clone: Other DNA sequences in this sample translate to the same CDR3. The J gene is TRBJ2-5, the V gene TRBV5-4, with D perhaps matching TRBD2 (5 bases). The germline V and J ends were trimmed by 5 bases and 5 bases, with 7 bases remaining between them. Germline lookup yields CDR1 SGHNT and CDR2 YYREEE (reference sequence). The CDR3 contains 11 residues. CDR3 protein: CASSTGETQYF. For the CDR3, the DNA is TGTGCCAGCAGTACGGGGGAGACCCAGTACTTC. Based on the CDR3 plus reference TRBV5-4 and TRBJ2-5, the full variable domain is ETGVTQSPTHLIKTRGQQVTLRCSSQSGHNTVSWYQQALGQGPQFIFQYYREEENGRGNFPPRFSGLQFPNYSSELNVNALELDDSALYLCASSTGETQYFGPGTRLLVL.

V and J are TRBV11-2 and TRBJ1-5, with D unresolved. CDR3 length equals 15 residues. The V end was cut by 1 base, the J end by 2 bases, with 9 bases between. Germline loops: CDR1 SGHAT, CDR2 FQNNGV. CDR3 nucleotides: TGTGCCAGCAGCTTAGGTCCCGCGGGCAATCAGCCCCAGCATTTT. Translating gives CASSLGPAGNQPQHF.

A remark on this clone: Other DNA variants within this sample encode the same CDR3. The V and J genes are TRBV18 and TRBJ2-2; TRBD2 matches at 8 bases. Germline CDR1 and CDR2: KGHSH and LQKENI. The CDR3 spans 16 residues. Trimming at V came to 1 base and at J to 3 bases, leaving 4 bases not matched to a gene. CDR3 coding DNA: TGTGCCAGCTCACCACGAGGGGGACTAGACACCGGGGAGCTGTTTTTT. Protein product: CASSPRGGLDTGELFF.

This chain connects TRBV29-1 to TRBJ1-2; perhaps TRBD1 as D (5 bases). Trimming removed 6 bases from V and 7 bases from J, with 18 bases in between. CDR3 size: 13 residues. The V gene's germline CDR1 is SQVTM and CDR2 ANQGSEA. The CDR3 reads CSVGEHQGSGYTF. For the CDR3, the DNA is TGCAGCGTCGGGGAGCATCAGGGCTCTGGCTACACCTTC.

The rearrangement uses TRBV6-5 and TRBJ2-7; TRBD2 is a possible D gene (7 bases). Germline V lookup: CDR1 MNHEY, CDR2 SVGAGI. The CDR3 has 15 residues. Trimming pared 6 bases from V and 2 bases from J, leaving 17 bases between. The CDR3 nucleotides read TGTGCCAGCAGGACCAGGCGGGGGCTAACCTACGAGCAGTACTTC. Protein product: CASRTRRGLTYEQYF.

This clone was seen just once. V is TRBV7-2 and J is TRBJ2-4; D is unclear. This CDR3 is built from 15 residues. Germline assignment: CDR1 SGHTA and CDR2 FQGNSA. V was pared by 2 bases and J by 0 bases, with 8 bases between. The DNA for the CDR3 is TGTGCCAGCAGCTTAATTGACTTAGCCAAAAACATTCAGTACTTC. Translating it yields CASSLIDLAKNIQYF.